The subject of this entry is one T cell receptor beta chain. Its antigen is unidentified. The study separated CD4+ cells into CD45RA+ naive and CD45RA-negative memory subsets. V dropped 7 bases and J dropped 4; count of bases not matched to a gene: 7. Per germline, CDR1 MNHNY and CDR2 SVGAGI (reference sequence). This CDR3 spans 15 amino acids. These data belong to a study of shared clonotypes between healthy human individuals. The study, taken as a whole, reports: What naive subsets generally showed was a larger estimated richness than memory subsets showed.

Repertoires were generated with immunoSEQ multiplex PCR, while TCRdb's copy carries only in-frame clones and drops some. The sample has a few million clones, more than 90% seen once. The rearrangement uses TRBV6-6 and TRBJ2-1, with 10 bases lining up with TRBD1. This TCR came from a young man in good health. Sequenced sample: naive CD4+ T cells sorted from blood. Documented subset: CD45RA+ positively selected. Here the CDR3 DNA reads TGTGCCAGCACCCAGGGACAGGGGACTTACAATGAGCAGTTCTTC. It encodes CASTQGQGTYNEQFF.